The clone carrying this TCR beta chain occurred many times. What it recognizes is unknown. The data stem from a study of T cells in Graves' hyperthyroidism and ophthalmopathy. General study findings and limits: Ophthalmopathy stood apart from stable hyperthyroidism in a 13 V-J model.

The TCR beta CDR3 regions underwent amplification using RNA transcripts as the source. Carried out on the TCR CDR3, a first-round RT-PCR used the HTBI primer set. Each CDR3 protein gets one entry after TCRdb re-called the multiplex PCR reads with MiXCR. Counted here are about 600,000 distinct CDR3 sequences, approximately 15% occurring once; the ten biggest clones make up less than 3.5%. Based on clinical symptoms, serum thyroxine and TRAb, thyroid ultrasound and orbital computed tomography, diagnoses were reached. Fresh peripheral blood, about 10 ml of it, supplied the PBMCs. The clonotype originates from a woman in her thirties or forties with Graves' ophthalmopathy. The sequenced material came from blood.

The CDR3 DNA reads as TGTGCCAGCAGATCCGGTGGGGGGGAGACCCAGTACTTC. Translating it yields CASRSGGGETQYF. The chain links TRBV7-9 to TRBJ2-5, with D possibly being TRBD2 (6 bases). V was trimmed by 6 bases and J by 5 bases, leaving 13 bases between them. This CDR3 is 13 amino acids long. CDR1 SEHNR and CDR2 FQNEAQ come from the germline V gene (reference sequence).